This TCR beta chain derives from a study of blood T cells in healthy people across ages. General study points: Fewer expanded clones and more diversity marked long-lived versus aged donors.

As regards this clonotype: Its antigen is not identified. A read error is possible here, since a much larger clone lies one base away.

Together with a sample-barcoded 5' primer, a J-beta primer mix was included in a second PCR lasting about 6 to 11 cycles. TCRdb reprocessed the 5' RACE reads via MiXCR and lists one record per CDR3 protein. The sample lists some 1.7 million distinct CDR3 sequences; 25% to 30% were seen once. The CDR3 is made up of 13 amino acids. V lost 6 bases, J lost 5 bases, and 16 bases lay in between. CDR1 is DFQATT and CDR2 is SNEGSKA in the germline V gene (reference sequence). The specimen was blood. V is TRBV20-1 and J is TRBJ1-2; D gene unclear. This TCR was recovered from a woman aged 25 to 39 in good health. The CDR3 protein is CSATGIESYGYTF. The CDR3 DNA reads TGCAGTGCAACCGGGATAGAGTCTTATGGCTACACCTTC.